Reported below is one T cell receptor (beta chain). Antigen: not known. Produced via immunoSEQ multiplex PCR; TCRdb's table is partial and in-frame only. The sample lists approximately 99,000 clones, 95% to 96% occurring once. This sample was taken from a study of OX40 agonist ivuxolimab in advanced cancers. Study observations and caveats: Researchers report that CD8+ T cells had, on average, more expanded clones than CD4+.

V was cut by 2 bases and J by 2 bases, with 10 bases left in between. The CDR3 loop spans 14 amino acids. Germline loops: CDR1 MNHEY, CDR2 SMNVEV (reference sequence). The TCR was taken from an adult with an advanced solid tumor such as melanoma, head and neck, liver or kidney cancer. The chain carries TRBV27 and TRBJ2-7, with D possibly TRBD1 on 5 matching bases. The starting material was CD4+ or CD8+ T cells sorted from blood, obtained in a trial of the OX40 agonist ivuxolimab. The CDR3 sequence: CASSLQGWAYEQYF. Here the CDR3 DNA reads TGTGCCAGCAGTTTACAGGGATGGGCCTACGAGCAGTACTTC.